This is a list of T cell receptor beta chains from one sample in a study of beta chain features in type 1 diabetes. Generated by immunoSEQ multiplex PCR, the TCRdb table keeps only in-frame clones and is missing some. Altogether under 350,000 clones are present, around 15% being singletons, with the ten largest covering more than 0.015%. Sequenced input: naive CD4+ T cells from blood. The origin of the receptors is a man aged 25-45 years with type 1 diabetes. Both conserved end residues are part of each CDR3. D genes are given only for firm matches. A row's size may be missing; if present it is once, few, many or a size class.

V	J	size	D	CDR3	DNA
TRBV28	TRBJ2-5	NA	NA	CASSEPSALGETQYF	TGTGCCAGCAGCGAGCCTAGCGCCCTAGGGGAGACCCAGTACTTC
TRBV18	TRBJ2-2	NA	NA	CASSPPGLRNTGELFF	TGTGCCAGCTCACCACCGGGACTCAGGAACACCGGGGAGCTGTTTTTT
TRBV9	TRBJ2-1	NA	NA	CASSVAGEYNEQFF	TGTGCCAGCAGCGTAGCTGGGGAGTACAATGAGCAGTTCTTC
TRBV2	TRBJ1-2	few	NA	CASSDQGANYGYTF	TGTGCCAGCAGTGATCAGGGCGCTAACTATGGCTACACCTTC
TRBV15	TRBJ2-7	few	TRBD1	CATSRDQGASEQYF	TGTGCCACCAGCAGAGATCAGGGGGCCAGCGAGCAGTACTTC
TRBV11-2	TRBJ2-1	NA	TRBD2	CASSFLTGGQGIF	TGTGCCAGCAGCTTTCTGACGGGAGGTCAAGGGATCTTC
TRBV28	TRBJ2-7	NA	TRBD1	CASSSLTGGLWEQYF	TGTGCCAGCAGTTCCTTGACAGGGGGTCTGTGGGAGCAGTACTTC
TRBV28	TRBJ1-2	few	TRBD1	CASVNPGTGYGYTF	TGTGCCAGCGTGAATCCCGGGACAGGGTATGGCTACACCTTC
TRBV29-1	TRBJ2-7	NA	TRBD1	CSVVGQGSSYEQYF	TGCAGCGTGGTGGGACAGGGGTCCTCCTACGAGCAGTACTTC
TRBV9	TRBJ2-2	NA	NA	CASSVVPTTSTGELFF	TGTGCCAGCAGCGTAGTACCGACTACCTCCACCGGGGAGCTGTTTTTT
TRBV28	TRBJ1-1	few	NA	CASSSPFGGRSEAFF	TGTGCCAGCAGTTCCCCGTTTGGAGGGCGGTCTGAAGCTTTCTTT
TRBV5-4	TRBJ2-7	NA	TRBD1	CASSLSGTGAYEQYF	TGTGCCAGCAGCTTATCCGGGACAGGGGCCTACGAGCAGTACTTC
TRBV4-3	TRBJ1-4	NA	TRBD1	CASSLGTGNEKLFF	TGCGCCAGCAGCCTAGGGACAGGGAATGAAAAACTGTTTTTT
TRBV4-3	TRBJ2-5	few	TRBD2	CASSFRLAEGETQYF	TGCGCCAGCAGCTTCCGACTAGCGGAAGGGGAGACCCAGTACTTC
TRBV2	TRBJ1-5	NA	TRBD1	CASRGQVNQPQHF	TGTGCCAGCAGGGGACAGGTGAATCAGCCCCAGCATTTT
TRBV9	TRBJ2-1	NA	NA	CASSVIAGEQFF	TGTGCCAGCAGCGTAATAGCTGGTGAGCAGTTCTTC
TRBV19	TRBJ2-1	few	NA	CASSIVVSSYNEQFF	TGTGCCAGTAGTATAGTGGTGAGCTCCTACAATGAGCAGTTCTTC
TRBV10-3	TRBJ2-7	few	NA	CAISLGQLSYEQYF	TGTGCCATCAGTCTCGGACAGTTATCCTACGAGCAGTACTTC
TRBV6-5	TRBJ2-3	few	NA	CASSYGRDTQYF	TGTGCCAGCAGTTACGGGAGGGATACGCAGTATTTT
TRBV4-3	TRBJ2-3	few	NA	CASSQDGQYTSTDTQYF	TGCGCCAGCAGCCAAGATGGACAGTATACTAGCACAGATACGCAGTATTTT
TRBV5-1	TRBJ1-1	few	TRBD1	CASSLGTGRESEAFF	TGCGCCAGCAGCTTGGGGACAGGGCGGGAATCTGAAGCTTTCTTT
TRBV5-1	TRBJ1-5	few	TRBD1	CASSLRQGGQPQHF	TGCGCCAGCAGCCTCCGACAGGGCGGACAGCCCCAGCATTTT
TRBV4-1	TRBJ2-2	few	TRBD1	CASSQTKLQGFPGNTGELFF	TGCGCCAGCAGCCAAACCAAACTACAGGGGTTCCCTGGAAACACCGGGGAGCTGTTTTTT
TRBV29-1	TRBJ1-1	few	NA	CSVAIREAFF	TGCAGCGTTGCGATAAGGGAGGCTTTCTTT
TRBV5-4	TRBJ2-5	few	TRBD2	CASSAGLDRVETQYF	TGTGCCAGCAGCGCGGGACTAGATAGGGTAGAGACCCAGTACTTC
TRBV28	TRBJ2-5	few	TRBD2	CASSPGGVRETQYF	TGTGCCAGCAGTCCTGGGGGGGTGAGAGAGACCCAGTACTTC
TRBV7-2	TRBJ2-3	NA	TRBD2	CASSLAASGSPDTQYF	TGTGCCAGCAGCTTAGCGGCTAGCGGGAGCCCAGATACGCAGTATTTT
TRBV5-1	TRBJ2-2	few	NA	CASSAGSAGGELFF	TGCGCCAGCAGCGCCGGGAGCGCTGGCGGGGAGCTGTTTTTT
TRBV5-1	TRBJ2-7	few	NA	CASKFADYEQYF	TGCGCCAGCAAGTTCGCGGACTACGAGCAGTACTTC
TRBV19	TRBJ2-1	few	TRBD1	CASSRTGPEQFF	TGTGCCAGTAGTAGGACAGGGCCGGAGCAGTTCTTC
TRBV11-2	TRBJ2-3	few	TRBD2	CASSYFSGASGSADTQYF	TGTGCCAGCAGCTACTTCTCGGGGGCTAGCGGGAGTGCAGATACGCAGTATTTT
TRBV6-4	TRBJ2-1	NA	NA	CASRTRGKIDEQFF	TGTGCCAGCCGCACAAGGGGAAAGATCGATGAGCAGTTCTTC
TRBV5-4	TRBJ2-3	NA	NA	CASSMQQGESTDTQYF	TGTGCCAGCAGCATGCAACAGGGAGAGTCCACAGATACGCAGTATTTT
TRBV28	TRBJ1-2	few	NA	CASRPDSGNYTF	TGTGCCAGCAGACCCGACAGTGGAAACTACACCTTC
TRBV6-5	TRBJ2-1	few	NA	CASRRQVDNEQFF	TGTGCCAGCAGACGACAGGTGGACAATGAGCAGTTCTTC
TRBV30	TRBJ2-5	NA	TRBD2	CAWSVGAGNQETQYF	TGTGCCTGGAGTGTAGGAGCGGGAAACCAAGAGACCCAGTACTTC
TRBV9	TRBJ2-3	few	TRBD2	CASSPRFTSGDTDTQYF	TGTGCCAGCAGCCCCCGGTTCACTAGCGGGGACACAGATACGCAGTATTTT
TRBV29-1	TRBJ2-3	few	NA	CSVEGIGTGLGASTDTQYF	TGCAGCGTTGAAGGTATCGGGACGGGACTGGGTGCTAGCACAGATACGCAGTATTTT
TRBV5-1	TRBJ2-7	NA	TRBD2	CASSLTGTSGSYEQYF	TGCGCCAGCAGCTTAACCGGGACTAGCGGGAGTTACGAGCAGTACTTC
TRBV5-1	TRBJ2-3	NA	TRBD1	CASSFSNGQGFRDTQYF	TGCGCCAGCAGCTTCTCGAACGGACAGGGGTTCCGAGATACGCAGTATTTT
TRBV11-2	TRBJ2-7	few	TRBD2	CASSRGGAGRTTYEQYF	TGTGCCAGCAGCCGCGGGGGAGCGGGACGGACAACCTACGAGCAGTACTTC
TRBV5-4	TRBJ2-3	NA	NA	CASSWASTDTQYF	TGTGCCAGCAGCTGGGCGAGCACAGATACGCAGTATTTT
TRBV6-5	TRBJ1-1	few	TRBD1	CASLKGANTEAFF	TGTGCCAGCCTCAAGGGGGCAAACACTGAAGCTTTCTTT
TRBV7-9	TRBJ2-2	NA	NA	CASSLGYRAYTGELFF	TGTGCCAGCAGCTTAGGCTACAGAGCTTACACCGGGGAGCTGTTTTTT
TRBV5-6	TRBJ2-1	NA	NA	CASSFGTEQFF	TGTGCCAGCAGCTTCGGGACAGAGCAGTTCTTC
TRBV11-2	TRBJ2-3	many	NA	CASSHTDTQYF	TGTGCCAGCAGCCACACAGATACGCAGTATTTT
TRBV14	TRBJ2-5	few	NA	CASSQWTVQETQYF	TGTGCCAGCAGCCAATGGACAGTTCAAGAGACCCAGTACTTC
TRBV5-4	TRBJ2-7	NA	NA	CASSRPDSSYEQYF	TGTGCCAGCAGCCGACCGGACAGCTCCTACGAGCAGTACTTC
TRBV7-3	TRBJ2-1	few	NA	CASSAQGGEQFF	TGTGCCAGCAGCGCCCAGGGGGGTGAGCAGTTCTTC
TRBV6-1	TRBJ2-1	NA	TRBD2	CASGLLLAGAAEQFF	TGTGCCAGCGGGCTCTTATTAGCGGGAGCGGCTGAGCAGTTCTTC
TRBV6-5	TRBJ2-7	few	TRBD1	CASSYRDSGSYEQYF	TGTGCCAGCAGTTACCGGGACAGTGGCTCCTACGAGCAGTACTTC